This T cell receptor beta chain comes out of a study of OX40 agonist ivuxolimab in advanced cancers. A note on the overall study: Ivuxolimab was an agonistic, fully human IgG2 monoclonal antibody directed against OX40 (CD134), a costimulatory receptor. Intravenous ivuxolimab was administered to patients every 2 weeks at six dose levels: 0.01, 0.1, 0.3, 1.5, 3 and 10 mg/kg. Of the approximately 50 dose-escalation patients, hepatocellular carcinoma was present in roughly 19, melanoma in roughly 15, renal cell carcinoma in 9 and head and neck cancer in 9. In the dose-escalation cohort, roughly 82% of patients were male, and the mean age was around 65 years with a range of roughly 20 to 80. Patients were allowed to have had prior anti-PD-1, anti-PD-L1 or anti-CTLA-4 therapy, and approximately 43% of the dose-escalation patients had previously received checkpoint inhibitors. Partial responses occurred in three dose-escalation patients, of whom one had hepatocellular carcinoma and two had cutaneous melanoma. The point of sequencing TCRbeta in the periphery was to test whether ivuxolimab changed TCR sequence diversity and drove clonal T-cell expansion. The monotherapy dose-escalation portion (N of about 47 patients) of the phase I ivuxolimab trial is reported in the paper.

The trial excluded patients who had a history of autoimmune disease or who were on systemic immunosuppression. In every dose cohort, peripheral blood was drawn for TCR sequencing at baseline, cycle 4 day 1, and cycle 7 day 1. Samples came from an open-label, multicenter, first-in-human phase I dose-escalation trial of ivuxolimab. Adults with locally advanced or metastatic head and neck squamous cell, hepatocellular, melanoma or renal cell carcinoma were enrolled in the trial. Before TCR sequencing, CD4+ T cells and CD8+ T cells were sorted from peripheral blood as separate populations. To sequence the TCRbeta CDR3 region, genomic DNA was isolated from the sorted cells. TCRbeta CDR3 regions were sequenced using the immunoSEQ Assay. TCRdb retrieved this table from immuneACCESS and kept in-frame rearrangements only. Not all clones are present; in checked studies, unresolved V genes account for under half, and no reason is known for the remainder. In this sample the table shows around 150,000 clones, about 92% of which occur a single time. More than 1% of the sample is taken by the ten largest.

Regarding this clone: The antigen it recognizes is unknown. No base quality information exists; no much larger clone differs at one position.

On the study overall, not on this receptor specifically: After ivuxolimab, more expanded clones were found on average in CD8+ T cells than in CD4+ T cells. Low levels of normalized T-cell clonal expansion were also seen in some nonresponding patients. The antigen specificity of the clonally expanded peripheral T cells was not determined. Clonal expansion of both CD4+ and CD8+ blood T cells was observed from baseline to week 6 at doses 0.1 to 3.0 mg/kg. In the 0.1-3.0 mg/kg groups, partial responders had among the lowest normalized peripheral clonal expansion, particularly in CD8+ T cells.

The cysteine opens and the phenylalanine closes a CDR3 of 17 amino acids. Only the CDR3 DNA stays, 51 bases, in frame from base 1. From a lookup of the germline V gene (reference sequence), CDR1 and CDR2 are SEHNR and FQNEAQ. V and J are truncated by 9 bases and 0 bases respectively, leaving an intervening sequence of 20 bases. Recombination linked TRBV7-9 to TRBJ1-4; no D gene is confidently identified. Sample: CD4+ or CD8+ T cells sorted from blood, taken in a trial of the OX40 agonist ivuxolimab. The clonotype originates from an adult with an advanced solid tumor such as melanoma, head and neck, liver or kidney cancer. CDR3 loop: CASIKEGYSATNEKLFF. The DNA is as follows: TGTGCCAGTATCAAAGAGGGATACAGTGCAACTAATGAAAAACTGTTTTTT.